These 29 T cell receptor beta chains share one sample of origin, sequenced in a study of early stage breast cancer tumors. This table comes from immunoSEQ multiplex PCR, and its TCRdb copy is limited to in-frame clones, with some not included. The sample has about 24,000 clones, approximately 67% seen once. Specimen: breast tumor tissue. The receptors come from a person aged 55 to 75 with breast cancer.

The sample holds a few counts of this clone. V and J are TRBV6-1 and TRBJ1-2, with unresolved D. The CDR3 runs to 12 residues. V lost 3 bases, J lost 4 bases, and 6 bases lay in between. CDR1 and CDR2 from the germline V gene are MNHNS and SASEGT. The CDR3 protein is CASSEPGYGYTF. In DNA form, the CDR3 reads TGTGCCAGCAGTGAGCCAGGCTATGGCTACACCTTC.

The V and J genes are TRBV6-5 and TRBJ1-1; TRBD1 might be the D (5 bases). The CDR3 is made up of 16 amino acids. V was clipped by 4 bases and J by 1 base, with 16 bases between them. Per the germline V gene, CDR1 is MNHEY and CDR2 is SVGAGI. The CDR3 region is CASSSHKGLPNTEAFF. The CDR3 DNA follows: TGTGCCAGCAGTTCCCATAAGGGACTGCCGAACACTGAAGCTTTCTTT.

This clone is classed as medium-sized. This sequence joins TRBV5-1 and TRBJ1-2; a possible D gene is TRBD1 (6 bases). Germline V lookup: CDR1 SGHRS, CDR2 YFSETQ. The CDR3 has 14 amino acids. V lost 3 bases and J 5 bases, leaving 14 bases between the germline ends. CDR3 region: CASSSEEDRYGYTF. The CDR3 nucleotides read TGCGCCAGCAGCTCCGAAGAAGACAGGTATGGCTACACCTTC.

In this sample, this clone turned up once. CDR3 region: CASSLQGRSADTQYF. CDR3 bases: TGCGCCAGCAGCCTACAGGGGCGATCGGCAGATACGCAGTATTTT. The gene calls are TRBV5-1 and TRBJ2-3; 7 nucleotides align to TRBD1. Germline CDR1 SGHRS, CDR2 YFSETQ. The CDR3 extends over 15 amino acids. V was clipped by 4 bases and J by 4 bases; unmatched bases: 9.

The J gene is TRBJ1-5, the V gene TRBV7-9; D is possibly TRBD1 (5 bases). Germline CDR1 reads SEHNR; CDR2 reads FQNEAQ (reference sequence). The CDR3 contains 17 residues. The V end lost 3 bases, the J end lost 2 bases, and 17 bases lay between the germline ends. CDR3 sequence reads: CASSFATGTGGNQPQHF. The CDR3 DNA is TGTGCCAGCAGCTTCGCCACAGGAACAGGTGGCAATCAGCCCCAGCATTTT.

The CDR3: CASSPGGVGDTQYF. The CDR3 DNA is TGTGCCAGCAGCCCCGGGGGGGTGGGAGATACGCAGTATTTT. This chain connects TRBV11-3 to TRBJ2-3; TRBD2 agrees at 8 bases. Looked up from germline, CDR1 is SGHNT and CDR2 is YENEEA. CDR3 length: 14 residues. Trimming took 5 bases from V and 5 from J; bases not matched to a gene: 6.

Only a few counts were recorded for this clone. V and J are TRBV27 and TRBJ2-3; D possibly corresponds to TRBD1 (6 bases). The ends were cut back, 6 bases at V and 2 bases at J, with 9 bases in the middle. Germline CDR1 and CDR2: MNHEY and SMNVEV (reference sequence). This CDR3 has 13 amino acids. The CDR3 sequence: CASSWTVTDTQYF. The DNA of the CDR3 is TGTGCCAGCAGCTGGACAGTCACAGATACGCAGTATTTT.

This chain links TRBV15 with TRBJ1-3; D is ambiguous. Germline assignment: CDR1 LNHNV and CDR2 YYDKDF (reference sequence). Trimming left V 1 base short and J 5 bases short, with 18 bases between. CDR3 length equals 17 residues. The CDR3 protein is CATSRGDSSRTRNTIYF. CDR3 in DNA: TGTGCCACCAGCAGAGGCGACTCCTCTCGAACCCGAAACACCATATATTTT.

The rearrangement joins TRBV28 to TRBJ2-4; TRBD1 matches 8 bases. Germline V gene sequence: CDR1 MDHEN, CDR2 SYDVKM. There are 16 residues in the CDR3. Trimming removed 5 bases from V and 5 bases from J; junction bases left unmatched: 11. CDR3 coding DNA: TGTGCCAGCAGTCCATTGGGACAGGTCCGGGAAAACATTCAGTACTTC. Residues: CASSPLGQVRENIQYF.

This clone was counted only a few times. This chain joins TRBV6-1 and TRBJ1-5, with 7 bases that match TRBD1. This CDR3 comprises 15 residues. Germline CDR1 is MNHNS and CDR2 is SASEGT. Trimming took 5 bases from V and 1 from J; bases not matched to a gene: 5. The CDR3 here is CASSFRDRSNQPQHF. Here the CDR3 DNA reads TGTGCCAGCAGTTTCCGGGACAGAAGCAATCAGCCCCAGCATTTT.

The rearrangement uses TRBV2 and TRBJ2-7; the D is unclear. The V gene lost 10 bases and the J gene lost 0 bases, with 13 bases spanning the gap. The CDR3 is 13 amino acids. CDR1 is SNHLY and CDR2 is FYNNEI in the germline V gene. CDR3 DNA sequence: TGTGCCACCACTCTCCAGGACTCCTACGAGCAGTACTTC. As protein: CATTLQDSYEQYF.

The J gene is TRBJ2-5, the V gene TRBV19, with a possible D match to TRBD2 (6 bases). This CDR3 comprises 14 residues. The ends were cut back, 5 bases at V and 4 bases at J, with 14 bases in the middle. Germline CDR1 and CDR2: LNHDA and SQIVND (reference sequence). Written as DNA, the CDR3 is TGTGCCAGTAGTGGACTATGGAGAGGAGAGACCCAGTACTTC. This translates into CASSGLWRGETQYF. The whole variable domain, remainder taken from reference TRBV19 and TRBJ2-5, is DGGITQSPKYLFRKEGQNVTLSCEQNLNHDAMYWYRQDPGQGLRLIYYSQIVNDFQKGDIAEGYSVSREKKESFPLTVTSAQKNPTAFYLCASSGLWRGETQYFGPGTRLLVL.

In its sample, this clone is medium-sized. The chain couples TRBV2 to TRBJ1-1, with D perhaps matching TRBD1 (6 bases). V lost 0 bases and J lost 4, with 15 bases in between. Germline assignment: CDR1 SNHLY and CDR2 FYNNEI. This CDR3 is built from 16 residues. CDR3 sequence reads: CASSEAGGLQSTEAFF. CDR3 nucleotides: TGTGCCAGCAGTGAAGCGGGGGGGCTTCAGAGCACTGAAGCTTTCTTT. The full variable domain, its missing parts supplied by reference TRBV2 and TRBJ1-1, is EPEVTQTPSHQVTQMGQEVILRCVPISNHLYFYWYRQILGQKVEFLVSFYNNEISEKSEIFDDQFSVERPDGSNFTLKIRSTKLEDSAMYFCASSEAGGLQSTEAFFGQGTRLTVV.

The chain joins TRBV6-5 to TRBJ2-3, with 9 bases lining up with TRBD1. CDR3 length: 13 residues. The junction had 1 base not matched to a gene; V was cut back by 6 bases and J by 3 bases. The germline CDR1 and CDR2 sequences are MNHEY and SVGAGI. CDR3 protein: CASRGTGTDTQYF. In DNA, the CDR3 is TGTGCCAGCAGGGGGACAGGGACAGATACGCAGTATTTT.

The rearrangement joins TRBV5-8 to TRBJ2-7; D unresolved. V lost 1 base and J 2 bases, leaving 7 bases between the germline ends. Germline V CDR1 and CDR2: SGHTS, YDEGEE. The CDR3 has 13 amino acids. Here the CDR3 reads CASSLYGTYEQYF. The CDR3 region has the DNA TGTGCCAGCAGCTTGTACGGTACCTACGAGCAGTACTTC.

This rearrangement joins TRBV28 to TRBJ1-5; D possibly corresponds to TRBD1 (5 bases). V was cut by 4 bases and J by 3 bases, with 16 bases left in between. In germline, CDR1 is MDHEN, CDR2 SYDVKM. The CDR3 is made up of 16 amino acids. CDR3 sequence: CASSSPSGGFNQPQHF. CDR3 DNA: TGTGCCAGCAGTTCCCCCTCGGGGGGGTTCAATCAGCCCCAGCATTTT.

This chain joins TRBV5-1 and TRBJ2-7; 12 bases are a match to TRBD2. Germline V gene sequence: CDR1 SGHRS, CDR2 YFSETQ. The trim removed 3 bases at V and 7 bases at J, leaving 8 bases unmatched. The CDR3 consists of 15 residues. The CDR3 DNA is TGCGCCAGCAGCTCTGAGGGACTAGCGGGTTGGGAGCAGTACTTC. This codes for CASSSEGLAGWEQYF.

This clone came up once. The chain recombines TRBV12-5 with TRBJ1-1, with 7 nucleotides matching TRBD1. The CDR3 has 20 amino acids. The V gene end was trimmed by 2 bases and the J gene end by 0 bases; junction bases not matched to a gene: 18. Germline-derived CDR1 and CDR2 are LGHNT and FRNRAP. For the CDR3, the DNA is TGTGCTAGTGGTTTGACTCATTCCACCGGGACAGCGAGGATGAACACTGAAGCTTTCTTT. This translates into CASGLTHSTGTARMNTEAFF.

This chain connects TRBV30 to TRBJ2-7, with D maybe TRBD2 (5 bases). Trimming removed 4 bases at V and 2 bases at J, with 15 bases between. Germline CDR1 is GTSNPN and CDR2 is SVGIG (reference sequence). The CDR3 totals 14 residues. CDR3 in amino acids: CAWNRGTSTYEQYF. For the CDR3, the DNA is TGTGCCTGGAACCGGGGAACGAGCACCTACGAGCAGTACTTC.

The chain links TRBV5-4 to TRBJ2-1; TRBD2 is a possible D gene (6 bases). In germline, CDR1 is SGHNT, CDR2 YYREEE (reference sequence). Trimming removed 4 bases from V and 6 bases from J, with 17 bases in between. The CDR3 extends over 15 amino acids. For the CDR3, the DNA is TGTGCCAGCAGCGATCCCGGGACTCTCGCCAATGAGCAGTTCTTC. The encoded protein is CASSDPGTLANEQFF.

This sequence joins TRBV11-2 and TRBJ2-5; D perhaps matches TRBD2 (6 bases). Germline CDR1 SGHAT, CDR2 FQNNGV. The CDR3 consists of 15 residues. V lost 6 bases and J lost 2, with 16 bases in between. The CDR3 sequence: CASRGGGAEQETQYF. The CDR3 nucleotides are TGTGCCAGCAGGGGGGGTGGGGCGGAACAAGAGACCCAGTACTTC. Full variable domain (outside the CDR3, taken from reference TRBV11-2 and TRBJ2-5): EAGVAQSPRYKIIEKRQSVAFWCNPISGHATLYWYQQILGQGPKLLIQFQNNGVVDDSQLPKDRFSAERLKGVDSTLKIQPAKLEDSAVYLCASRGGGAEQETQYFGPGTRLLVL.

The V gene is TRBV2, the J gene TRBJ2-1, with 10 positions matching TRBD1. The germline V gene encodes CDR1 SNHLY and CDR2 FYNNEI. The V and J ends lost 4 bases and 4 bases, in that order; junction bases with no gene match: 4. The CDR3 runs 15 residues. The CDR3 protein is CASSAPGQGYNEQFF. As DNA, the CDR3 is TGTGCCAGCAGTGCTCCGGGACAGGGGTACAATGAGCAGTTCTTC.

This clone appeared a single time. The chain carries TRBV7-2 and TRBJ2-5; 8 bases line up with TRBD1. This CDR3 region has 19 residues. Germline CDR1 and CDR2: SGHTA and FQGNSA. The trim removed 5 bases at V and 2 bases at J, leaving 19 bases unmatched. The CDR3 loop reads CASSLPRTGLPASQETQYF. CDR3 nucleotide sequence: TGTGCCAGCAGCCTACCGCGGACAGGGCTCCCGGCATCGCAAGAGACCCAGTACTTC.

This sequence joins TRBV6-5 and TRBJ2-5; D is uncertain. Germline V CDR1 and CDR2: MNHEY, SVGAGI. Trimming left V 8 bases short and J 2 bases short, with 6 bases between. The CDR3 spans 11 residues. CDR3 sequence (DNA): TGTGCCAGCCGCCGGCAAGAGACCCAGTACTTC. Amino acid sequence: CASRRQETQYF.

V usage is TRBV28 and J usage is TRBJ2-5; 8 bases match TRBD1. The CDR3 sequence is 14 residues long. Germline-derived CDR1 and CDR2 are MDHEN and SYDVKM. The ends lost 4 bases at V and 5 bases at J; junction bases unmatched: 6. CDR3 residues: CASSSSGGRETQYF. DNA of the CDR3: TGTGCCAGCAGTTCTTCAGGGGGCCGGGAGACCCAGTACTTC.

The rearrangement uses TRBV28 and TRBJ2-7; D unclear. The germline V and J ends were trimmed by 1 base and 3 bases, with 10 bases remaining between them. The CDR3 has 14 amino acids. From germline, CDR1 is MDHEN and CDR2 SYDVKM. CDR3 amino acids: CASSLSTRLYEQYF. The CDR3 DNA reads TGTGCCAGCAGTTTATCGACCAGGCTCTACGAGCAGTACTTC.

This chain joins TRBV27 and TRBJ2-3; D perhaps matches TRBD2 (6 bases). Germline values: CDR1 MNHEY, CDR2 SMNVEV (reference sequence). The V end lost 3 bases, the J end lost 3 bases, and 19 bases lay between the germline ends. The CDR3 has 17 residues. The CDR3 protein is CASSFLAAGSGTDTQYF. The CDR3 bases are TGTGCCAGCAGTTTCCTCGCCGCGGGAAGTGGAACAGATACGCAGTATTTT.

The rearrangement links TRBV5-4 to TRBJ1-6; 8 bases are a match to TRBD1. With V trimmed by 4 bases and J by 7 bases, 4 bases remained unmatched. Germline V CDR1 and CDR2: SGHNT, YYREEE (reference sequence). There are 14 residues in the CDR3. This CDR3 is CASSRDRLNSPLHF. The CDR3 DNA is TGTGCCAGCAGCCGGGACAGGTTAAATTCACCCCTCCACTTT.

The chain links TRBV19 to TRBJ2-7; 8 nucleotides line up with TRBD2. The CDR3 totals 15 residues. V shed 5 bases, J shed 4 bases, and the junction held 10 bases outside the gene matches. The germline V gene has CDR1 LNHDA and CDR2 SQIVND (reference sequence). This chain's CDR3 is CASSVSGGRSYEQYF. The CDR3 DNA sequence: TGTGCCAGTAGTGTCTCGGGAGGGAGGTCGTACGAGCAGTACTTC.